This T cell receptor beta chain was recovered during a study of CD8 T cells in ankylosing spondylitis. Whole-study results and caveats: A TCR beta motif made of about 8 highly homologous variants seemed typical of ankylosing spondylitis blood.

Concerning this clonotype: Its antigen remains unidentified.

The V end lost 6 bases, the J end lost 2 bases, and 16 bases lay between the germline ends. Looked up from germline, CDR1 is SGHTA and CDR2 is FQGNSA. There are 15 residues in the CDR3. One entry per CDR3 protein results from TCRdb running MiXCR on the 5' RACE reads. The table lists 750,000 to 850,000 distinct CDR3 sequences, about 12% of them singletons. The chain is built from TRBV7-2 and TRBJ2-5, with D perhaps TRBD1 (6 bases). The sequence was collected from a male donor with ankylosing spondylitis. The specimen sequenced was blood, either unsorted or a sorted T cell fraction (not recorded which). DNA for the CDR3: TGTGCCAGCAGGTCCGGGACATACCCACAAGAGACCCAGTACTTC. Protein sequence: CASRSGTYPQETQYF.